The present TCR beta chain was sequenced within a study of response to subunit inactivated influenza vaccine. TCRdb reprocessed the RT-PCR reads via MiXCR and lists one record per CDR3 protein. This table holds around 160,000 distinct CDR3 sequences, about 11% found once. Trimming left V 1 base short and J 4 bases short, with 19 bases between. CDR3 length equals 18 residues. The V gene's germline CDR1 is LGHNA and CDR2 YSLEER. To note about this clonotype: Its matching antigen is unknown.

Points from the study as a whole: Authors suggested few new T cells are recruited by each seasonal influenza vaccination.

The source is a man aged 50-60 years who received an inactivated influenza vaccine. The rearrangement joins TRBV4-3 to TRBJ2-2; D is perhaps TRBD2 (6 bases). Sequenced material: non-naive T cells sorted from PBMCs, taken roughly 45 days after vaccination. Here the CDR3 reads CASSQVAGLPVSTGELFF. The CDR3 nucleotides are TGCGCCAGCAGCCAAGTGGCCGGACTACCAGTCTCCACCGGGGAGCTGTTTTTT.